This TCR beta chain appears in the sequencing data of a study of beta chain features in type 1 diabetes. Looking at the study overall: No patient-donor differences in age, gender, total cells or subset yield.

Study outcomes and limitations: Using cDNA template may skew counts toward highly expressing activated cells.

This clone was recorded a few times. Its antigen is still unknown. The CDR3 has 16 residues. Trimming removed 0 bases from V and 4 bases from J; junction bases left unmatched: 6. Germline V gene data show CDR1 as SGHTA and CDR2 as FQGTGA. What was sequenced were expressed TCRB transcripts, since all of the isolated RNA had been reverse transcribed. Libraries were prepared by immunoSEQ multiplex PCR; TCRdb keeps only in-frame clonotypes and omits some of them. The table records hundreds of thousands of clones, roughly 16% of them present only once. The specimen sequenced was naive CD4+ T cells from blood. The TCR sequence derives from a man between 18 and 29 years old in good health. The J gene is TRBJ2-5, the V gene TRBV7-3; 9 bases agree with TRBD1. The CDR3 DNA follows: TGTGCCAGCAGCTTAACGGGACAGGGATGGGCAGAGACCCAGTACTTC. It encodes CASSLTGQGWAETQYF.